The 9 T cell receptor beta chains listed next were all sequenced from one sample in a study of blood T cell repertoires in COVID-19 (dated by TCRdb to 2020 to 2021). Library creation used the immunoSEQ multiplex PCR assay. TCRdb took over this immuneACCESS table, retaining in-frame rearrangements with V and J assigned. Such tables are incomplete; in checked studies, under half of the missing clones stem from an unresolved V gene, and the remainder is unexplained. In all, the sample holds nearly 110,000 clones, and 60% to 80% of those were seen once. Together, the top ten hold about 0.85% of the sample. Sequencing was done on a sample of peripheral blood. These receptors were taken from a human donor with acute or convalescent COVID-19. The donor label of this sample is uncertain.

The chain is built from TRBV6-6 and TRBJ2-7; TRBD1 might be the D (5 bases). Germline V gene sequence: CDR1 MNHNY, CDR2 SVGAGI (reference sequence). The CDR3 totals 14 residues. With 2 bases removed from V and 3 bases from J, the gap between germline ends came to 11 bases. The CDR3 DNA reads TGTGCCAGCAGTTACAATCCAGGGAACTACGAGCAGTACGTC. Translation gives CASSYNPGNYEQYV.

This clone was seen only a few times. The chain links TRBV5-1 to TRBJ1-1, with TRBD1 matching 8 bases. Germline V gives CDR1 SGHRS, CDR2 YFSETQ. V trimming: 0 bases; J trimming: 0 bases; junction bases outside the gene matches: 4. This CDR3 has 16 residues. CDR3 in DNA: TGCGCCAGCAGCTTGGTTGGGACAGGCGTGAACACTGAAGCTTTCTTT. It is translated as CASSLVGTGVNTEAFF.

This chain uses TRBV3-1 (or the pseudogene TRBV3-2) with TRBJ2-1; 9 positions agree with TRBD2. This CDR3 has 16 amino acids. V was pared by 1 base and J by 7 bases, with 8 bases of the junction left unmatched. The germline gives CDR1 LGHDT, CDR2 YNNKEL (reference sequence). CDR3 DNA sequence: TGTGCCAGCAGCCAAGGCGGGCGGGGGGGCTGGAATGAGCAGTTCTTC. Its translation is CASSQGGRGGWNEQFF.

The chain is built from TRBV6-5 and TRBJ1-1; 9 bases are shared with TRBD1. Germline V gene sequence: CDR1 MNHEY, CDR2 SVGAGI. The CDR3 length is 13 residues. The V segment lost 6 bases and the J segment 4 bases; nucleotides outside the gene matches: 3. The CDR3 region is CASRQGAGTEAFF. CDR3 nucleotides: TGTGCCAGCAGACAGGGGGCGGGCACTGAAGCTTTCTTT.

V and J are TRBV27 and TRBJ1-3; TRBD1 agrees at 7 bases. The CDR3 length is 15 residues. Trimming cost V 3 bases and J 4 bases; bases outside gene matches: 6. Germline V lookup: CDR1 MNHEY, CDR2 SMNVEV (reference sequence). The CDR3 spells CASSFPGQSGNTIYF. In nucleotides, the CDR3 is TGTGCCAGCAGTTTCCCGGGACAGAGCGGAAACACCATATATTTT.

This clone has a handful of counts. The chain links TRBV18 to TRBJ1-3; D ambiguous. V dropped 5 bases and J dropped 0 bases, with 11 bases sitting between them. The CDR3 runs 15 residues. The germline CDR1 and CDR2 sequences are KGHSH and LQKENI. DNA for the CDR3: TGTGCCAGCTCAGAGACACAAGTCTCTGGAAACACCATATATTTT. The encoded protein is CASSETQVSGNTIYF.

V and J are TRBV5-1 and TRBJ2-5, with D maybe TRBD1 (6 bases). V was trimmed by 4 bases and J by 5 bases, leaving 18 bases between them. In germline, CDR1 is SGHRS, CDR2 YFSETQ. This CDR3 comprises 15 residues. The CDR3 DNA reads TGCGCCAGCAGCACCACAACAGGGATTGTCGAGACCCAGTACTTC. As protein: CASSTTTGIVETQYF.

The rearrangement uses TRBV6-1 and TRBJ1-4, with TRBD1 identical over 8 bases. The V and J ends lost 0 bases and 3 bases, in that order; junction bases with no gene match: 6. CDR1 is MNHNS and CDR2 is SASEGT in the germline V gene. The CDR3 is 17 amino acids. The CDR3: CASSEAFAGQANEKLFF. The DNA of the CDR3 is TGTGCCAGCAGTGAAGCATTCGCGGGACAGGCTAATGAAAAACTGTTTTTT.

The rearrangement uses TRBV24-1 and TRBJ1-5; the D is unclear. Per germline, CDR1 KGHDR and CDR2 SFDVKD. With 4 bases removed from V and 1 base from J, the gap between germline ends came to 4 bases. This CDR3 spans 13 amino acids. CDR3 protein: CATSDRSNQPQHF. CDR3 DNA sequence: TGTGCCACCAGTGACAGGAGCAATCAGCCCCAGCATTTT.